These 16 T cell receptor beta chains were all obtained from the same sample, sequenced in a study of CD8 T cells in ankylosing spondylitis (TCRdb year 2017). Libraries were built with 5' RACE. The instrument given in TCRdb is Illumina HiSeq 2500. TCRdb cleaned the public reads at Q25 with fastp, built clones with MiXCR and kept in-frame beta chains. Each entry is one CDR3 protein sequence, shown with its most common DNA and genes. The sample table records around 130,000 distinct CDR3 sequences; around 9.7% of these occur just once. The ten largest clones take up more than 3% of the sample. The sample comprised blood, either unsorted or a sorted T cell fraction (not recorded which). Receptor source: a male donor with ankylosing spondylitis or in good health (not recorded which).

Note on this clonotype: A much larger clone differs from this one at a single base, so this may be a read error. The conserved closing phenylalanine or tryptophan is absent in this CDR3, likely reflecting a read error. The V call is TRBV5-1, the J call TRBJ2-3; D not resolved. Germline CDR1 reads SGHRS; CDR2 reads YFSETQ. The CDR3 length is 14 residues. The germline V and J ends were trimmed by 1 base and 1 base, with 7 bases remaining between them. DNA of the CDR3: TGCGCCAGCAGCTTGTATGTTGGCACAGATACGCAGTATTCT. Its translation is CASSLYVGTDTQYS.

This clonotype came up many times. This rearrangement joins TRBV27 to TRBJ1-1, with D perhaps matching TRBD1 (6 bases). From germline, CDR1 is MNHEY and CDR2 SMNVEV (reference sequence). This CDR3 contains 14 residues. The V end lost 6 bases, the J end lost 6 bases, and 17 bases lay between the germline ends. CDR3 region: CASSAQGNFAEAFF. The CDR3 nucleotides are TGTGCCAGCAGCGCGCAGGGGAACTTCGCTGAAGCTTTCTTT.

This clonotype has ten or more counts. The J gene is TRBJ2-3, the V gene TRBV5-1, with no clear D. Germline V CDR1 and CDR2: SGHRS, YFSETQ. Trimming stripped 1 base from V and 2 bases from J, with 8 bases between. The CDR3 runs 14 residues. The CDR3 region has the DNA TGCGCCAGCAGCTTGTTCCTAGACACAGATACGCAGTATTTT. This gives the protein CASSLFLDTDTQYF. The variable domain in full, with the rest retrieved from reference TRBV5-1 and TRBJ2-3, is KAGVTQTPRYLIKTRGQQVTLSCSPISGHRSVSWYQQTPGQGLQFLFEYFSETQRNKGNFPGRFSGRQFSNSRSEMNVSTLELGDSALYLCASSLFLDTDTQYFGPGTRLTVL.

This clonotype has at least ten counts. The chain carries TRBV4-3 and TRBJ2-2; D may be TRBD1 (6 bases). Germline lookup yields CDR1 LGHNA and CDR2 YSLEER. Trimming left V 1 base short and J 6 bases short, with 9 bases between. The CDR3 has 14 residues. CDR3 sequence: CASSQGWGPGELFF. The CDR3 coding sequence is TGCGCCAGCAGCCAAGGTTGGGGGCCCGGGGAGCTGTTTTTT.

The chain joins TRBV9 to TRBJ1-2, with 9 bases identical to TRBD1. Germline CDR1 reads SGDLS; CDR2 reads YYNGEE. The ends lost 3 bases at V and 6 bases at J; junction bases unmatched: 3. The length of the CDR3 is 13 residues. CDR3 in amino acids: CASSGTGGDGYTF. In DNA, the CDR3 is TGTGCCAGCAGCGGTACAGGGGGCGATGGCTACACCTTC. Based on the CDR3 plus reference TRBV9 and TRBJ1-2, the full variable domain is DSGVTQTPKHLITATGQRVTLRCSPRSGDLSVYWYQQSLDQGLQFLIQYYNGEERAKGNILERFSAQQFPDLHSELNLSSLELGDSALYFCASSGTGGDGYTFGSGTRLTVV.

This sequence joins TRBV10-3 and TRBJ2-1; 9 bases align to TRBD2. The CDR3 runs 16 residues. Germline assignment: CDR1 ENHRY and CDR2 SYGVKD. J was trimmed by 6 bases and V by 0 bases; bases with no gene match: 6. In nucleotides, the CDR3 is TGTGCCATCAGTGAGTCTGTAGCGGGAGATGTCAATGAGCAGTTCTTC. Translated, it gives CAISESVAGDVNEQFF.

This clonotype occurred many times. V gene TRBV6-2 or TRBV6-3 combines with J gene TRBJ2-1; D gene ambiguous. The CDR3 sequence is 14 residues long. V lost 7 bases and J lost 2, with 12 bases in between. Germline V gives CDR1 MNHEY, CDR2 SVGEGT. CDR3 nucleotides: TGTGCCAGCACCCGACCCCCTGCCTACAATGAGCAGTTCTTC. This codes for CASTRPPAYNEQFF.

This clonotype was picked up many times. The chain has TRBV20-1 and TRBJ2-7; the D gene is possibly TRBD1 (5 bases). The germline CDR1 and CDR2 sequences are DFQATT and SNEGSKA (reference sequence). The CDR3 consists of 12 residues. Trimming removed 7 bases at V and 6 bases at J, with 16 bases between. DNA of the CDR3: TGCAGTGTTGGCCGAGACAGACCCGAGCAGTACTTC. Translated: CSVGRDRPEQYF.

This clonotype was seen repeatedly, ten times or more. The genes are TRBV10-3 and TRBJ2-3; no clear D. Trimming cost V 6 bases and J 4 bases, with 8 bases left between them. The CDR3 is 12 amino acids. Germline V gene data show CDR1 as ENHRY and CDR2 as SYGVKD. CDR3 protein: CAISDESDTQYF. CDR3 sequence (DNA): TGTGCCATCAGCGACGAGTCAGATACGCAGTATTTT.

This clonotype was seen a handful of times. The chain links TRBV12-3 or TRBV12-4 to TRBJ2-3, with 9 nucleotides matching TRBD2. The CDR3 is 16 residues long. Unmatched junction bases numbered 15, after V lost 6 bases and J lost 8 bases. The CDR3: CASSLVVGLAPATQYF. The DNA for the CDR3 is TGTGCCAGCAGCCTCGTCGTGGGACTAGCCCCCGCTACGCAGTATTTT.

This clonotype has ten or more counts. This chain connects TRBV5-1 to TRBJ2-7; D gene unclear. The CDR3 totals 12 residues. In germline, CDR1 is SGHRS, CDR2 YFSETQ. The V end was cut by 5 bases, the J end by 6 bases, with 12 bases between. The CDR3 here is CASSLQSGEQYF. CDR3 nucleotide sequence: TGCGCCAGCAGTCTGCAATCAGGCGAGCAGTACTTC.

This clonotype was seen at least ten times. J is TRBJ1-5 and V is TRBV12-3 or TRBV12-4; the D gene is possibly TRBD1 (6 bases). The V end lost 5 bases, the J end lost 6 bases, and 14 bases lay between the germline ends. The CDR3 consists of 14 residues. CDR3 residues: CASSLTAQGQPQHF. DNA of the CDR3: TGTGCCAGCAGTCTTACCGCACAGGGTCAGCCCCAGCATTTT.

In its sample, this clonotype was seen many times. This rearrangement joins TRBV3-1 to TRBJ2-3, with D possibly being TRBD1 or TRBD2 (5 bases each). CDR3 size: 15 residues. Looked up from germline, CDR1 is LGHDT and CDR2 is YNNKEL (reference sequence). With 4 bases removed from V and 2 bases from J, the gap between germline ends came to 13 bases. The CDR3 coding sequence is TGTGCCAGCAGCCCCGGGACGGATTACACAGATACGCAGTATTTT. Protein: CASSPGTDYTDTQYF.

This clonotype is judged medium-sized. The chain couples TRBV27 to TRBJ2-1; D is tentatively TRBD1 or TRBD2 (5 bases each). Trimming pared 5 bases from V and 9 bases from J, leaving 11 bases between. CDR3 length: 12 residues. In germline, CDR1 is MNHEY, CDR2 SMNVEV (reference sequence). CDR3 region: CASSTRDGEQFF. In DNA form, the CDR3 reads TGTGCCAGCAGTACCAGGGACGGTGAGCAGTTCTTC.

This clonotype was detected only a few times. The chain couples TRBV7-9 to TRBJ2-1; possibly TRBD2 for D (6 bases). Trimming took off 5 bases at V and 12 bases at J, with 23 bases between the two ends. The CDR3 runs to 15 residues. Germline V CDR1 and CDR2: SEHNR, FQNEAQ (reference sequence). The CDR3 here is CASSEVSAAAGLQFF. The CDR3, as DNA: TGTGCCAGCAGCGAGGTGTCGGCAGCCGCGGGGTTGCAGTTCTTC.

This clonotype was detected only a few times. Compared with germline, one end of the junction differs, possibly owing to a read error. The chain uses TRBV20-1 and TRBJ1-5, with a possible D match to TRBD1 (5 bases). Germline V gene lookup returns CDR1 DFQATT and CDR2 SNEGSKA (reference sequence). The CDR3 loop spans 13 amino acids. The CDR3 reads CSARGQDNQPQHF. As DNA, the CDR3 is TGCAGTGCAAGAGGACAAGACAATCAGCCCCAGCATTTT.